This T cell receptor (beta chain) was identified during a study of human T cells and chemical hapten exposure. CDR1 is SEHNR and CDR2 is FQNEAQ in the germline V gene (reference sequence). The CDR3 consists of 16 residues. V shed 2 bases, J shed 6 bases, and the junction held 8 bases outside the gene matches. For the library, individual cDNA molecules each received unique molecular identifiers. TCRdb re-called the RACE reads through MiXCR, storing one row per CDR3 protein. The sample records around 130,000 distinct CDR3 sequences, 9% to 10% being singletons. The time point was: healthy volunteer bleed at 2 weeks. Total RNA came from unfractionated whole blood.

The genes are TRBV7-9 and TRBJ2-3, with 10 bases lining up with TRBD2. Sequenced input: whole blood. The clonotype originates from a male donor in good health. Some clones in this sample may be carry-over from other donors' samples. The CDR3 sequence is CASSLRAGGPHDTQYF. CDR3 DNA sequence: TGTGCCAGCAGCTTAAGAGCGGGAGGGCCCCACGATACGCAGTATTTT.